Below, 11 T cell receptor beta chains from the same sample are listed, as sequenced in a study of cytomegalovirus exposure and HLA in healthy donors. The PCR had 60 Vbeta and 13 Jbeta primers. Produced via immunoSEQ multiplex PCR; TCRdb's table is partial and in-frame only. The sample includes more than 75,000 clones, 65% to 75% of them seen just once. The sample comprised PBMCs. These receptor sequences come from a man in his forties in good health and CMV-seropositive.

The rearrangement joins TRBV15 to TRBJ1-4; D might be TRBD1 (6 bases). V dropped 3 bases and J dropped 4 bases, with 15 bases sitting between them. Germline-derived CDR1 and CDR2 are LNHNV and YYDKDF (reference sequence). CDR3 length equals 16 residues. The CDR3 coding sequence is TGTGCCACCAGCAGGGTGGGGGGGCAAGGTAATGAAAAACTGTTTTTT. This sequence encodes CATSRVGGQGNEKLFF.

The chain links TRBV9 to TRBJ2-3, with a possible D match to TRBD2 (6 bases). Trimming took off 4 bases at V and 4 bases at J, with 19 bases between the two ends. This CDR3 is 16 amino acids long. The germline gives CDR1 SGDLS, CDR2 YYNGEE. The CDR3, as DNA: TGTGCCAGCAGCCCGGTCGAGGCGGGGTATTCAGATACGCAGTATTTT. This translates into CASSPVEAGYSDTQYF.

The chain uses TRBV27 and TRBJ1-6, with TRBD1 identical over 8 bases. The germline CDR1 and CDR2 sequences are MNHEY and SMNVEV (reference sequence). Trimming removed 5 bases from V and 5 bases from J; junction bases left unmatched: 5. The CDR3 has 15 residues. CDR3 nucleotides: TGTGCCAGCAGTGACTGGACAGGGAATAATTCACCCCTCCACTTT. Protein product: CASSDWTGNNSPLHF.

This rearrangement joins TRBV6-1 to TRBJ1-5; D uncertain. CDR1 and CDR2 from the germline V gene are MNHNS and SASEGT. There are 14 residues in the CDR3. V gave up 2 bases and J gave up 6 bases, with 11 bases separating them. The DNA for the CDR3 is TGTGCCAGCAGTGAATCGGGAGCTGGTCAGCCCCAGCATTTT. This sequence encodes CASSESGAGQPQHF.

V is TRBV6-6 and J is TRBJ2-5; 8 nucleotides agree with TRBD1. Germline lookup yields CDR1 MNHNY and CDR2 SVGAGI (reference sequence). Unmatched junction bases numbered 13, after V lost 5 bases and J lost 5 bases. The CDR3 has 16 residues. CDR3: CASSPIRQGASETQYF. CDR3 in DNA: TGTGCCAGCAGTCCGATCCGGCAGGGGGCTTCGGAGACCCAGTACTTC.

The chain combines TRBV7-2 with TRBJ2-5, with TRBD2 matching over 10 bases. Trimming took 2 bases from V and 5 from J; bases not matched to a gene: 5. In germline, CDR1 is SGHTA, CDR2 FQGNSA. This CDR3 region has 15 residues. CDR3 coding DNA: TGTGCCAGCAGCTTAAAGCGGGGGGGTTATGAGACCCAGTACTTC. This gives the protein CASSLKRGGYETQYF.

J is TRBJ2-2 and V is TRBV7-9; 9 bases agree with TRBD2. The CDR3 is 15 amino acids. With V trimmed by 0 bases and J by 5 bases, 1 base remained unmatched. Germline V CDR1 and CDR2: SEHNR, FQNEAQ (reference sequence). The CDR3 spells CASSLALAGTGELFF. The CDR3 region has the DNA TGTGCCAGCAGCTTAGCGCTAGCGGGAACCGGGGAGCTGTTTTTT.

The rearrangement joins TRBV28 to TRBJ1-5; maybe TRBD1 (6 bases). The germline V gene has CDR1 MDHEN and CDR2 SYDVKM. Trimming left V 5 bases short and J 7 bases short, with 9 bases between. The CDR3 covers 12 residues. The CDR3 coding sequence is TGTGCCAGCAGTCCAGGGGAACAGCCCCAGCATTTT. Protein sequence: CASSPGEQPQHF.

This clone showed up just a few times. This chain uses TRBV2 with TRBJ1-1; 8 bases are a match to TRBD1. The germline CDR1 and CDR2 sequences are SNHLY and FYNNEI. The V gene end was trimmed by 8 bases and the J gene end by 1 base; junction bases not matched to a gene: 6. CDR3 length equals 14 residues. CDR3 sequence: CASSDRGQNTEAFF. The CDR3 DNA reads as TGTGCCAGCTCCGACAGGGGACAGAACACTGAAGCTTTCTTT. The full variable domain, its missing parts supplied by reference TRBV2 and TRBJ1-1, is EPEVTQTPSHQVTQMGQEVILRCVPISNHLYFYWYRQILGQKVEFLVSFYNNEISEKSEIFDDQFSVERPDGSNFTLKIRSTKLEDSAMYFCASSDRGQNTEAFFGQGTRLTVV.

CDR3 in amino acids: CSVEGQPSNYGYTF. CDR3 bases: TGCAGCGTTGAGGGGCAGCCTTCTAACTATGGCTACACCTTC. The chain employs TRBV29-1 and TRBJ1-2; a weak D match, TRBD1 (5 bases). The ends were cut back, 3 bases at V and 0 bases at J, with 11 bases in the middle. Germline-derived CDR1 and CDR2 are SQVTM and ANQGSEA. This CDR3 has 14 residues.

The V and J genes are TRBV30 and TRBJ1-1, with a possible D match to TRBD1 (6 bases). The CDR3 is 14 residues long. V was pared by 0 bases and J by 4 bases, with 12 bases between. Germline CDR1 and CDR2: GTSNPN and SVGIG (reference sequence). CDR3 sequence: CAWSVQARGTEAFF. The CDR3 nucleotides read TGTGCCTGGAGTGTACAAGCCAGGGGCACTGAAGCTTTCTTT.